This entry lists 18 T cell receptor beta chains sequenced from one sample in a study of T cells in women clearing cervical HPV infection. Here immunoSEQ multiplex PCR was the method, and the copy in TCRdb shows in-frame clones only, minus some. Its table lists 20,000 to 25,000 clones. The source material was blood buffy coat. Receptors were obtained from a woman aged 18 to 75 with a cervical HPV16 infection that either progressed to CIN3+ or cleared (not recorded which).

Note on this clone: The CDR3 extends 3 residues past the end of the read, so its final part is completed from the germline J gene. V is TRBV2 and J is TRBJ1-4; 7 bases are a match to TRBD1. There are 14 residues in the CDR3. The trim removed 6 bases at V and 5 bases at J, leaving 6 bases unmatched. From germline, CDR1 is SNHLY and CDR2 FYNNEI. The part of the CDR3 DNA that was read is TGTGCCAGCAGGAGGGACAGACAAAATGAAAAA. It is translated as CASRRDRQNEK. Given in full, the CDR3 is CASRRDRQNEKLFF.

Concerning this clone itself: The read is 3 residues too short to cover the CDR3 end, so that end is filled in from the germline J gene. The rearrangement joins TRBV5-4 to TRBJ2-7; possible D gene TRBD2, 7 bases. Trimming took 0 bases from V and 3 from J, leaving 13 bases between them. CDR1 SGHNT and CDR2 YYREEE come from the germline V gene (reference sequence). The CDR3 sequence is 15 residues long. The sequenced CDR3 bases are TGTGCCAGCAGCTTGGCTGCGGGGGCTAACTACGAG. It specifies CASSLAAGANYE. The full CDR3 sequence reads CASSLAAGANYEQYF.

For this clone: From the germline J gene comes the end of the CDR3, since the read stops 3 residues before it. The chain links TRBV14 to TRBJ2-4; TRBD2 is a possible D gene (6 bases). The CDR3 length is 14 residues. V gave up 3 bases and J gave up 2 bases, with 8 bases separating them. CDR1 and CDR2 (germline): SGHDN, FVKESK. The DNA read from the CDR3 is TGTGCCAGCAGCCAGGCGGGGACCAAAAACATT. Translation gives CASSQAGTKNI. In full, the CDR3 reads CASSQAGTKNIQYF.

With respect to this clone: The read ends 3 residues early relative to the CDR3; the germline J gene fills the gap. The V and J genes are TRBV14 and TRBJ2-7, with 7 bases lining up with TRBD2. The CDR3 sequence is 14 residues long. Germline CDR1 is SGHDN and CDR2 is FVKESK. With V trimmed by 1 base and J by 4 bases, 4 bases remained unmatched. CDR3 in amino acids: CASSQAGGSYEQYF. CDR3 bases read: TGTGCCAGCAGCCAAGCAGGCGGGAGTTACGAG.

Of note for this clone: The read terminates 3 residues before the CDR3 end, so the remaining end is supplied by the germline J gene. This chain connects TRBV18 to TRBJ2-7; 7 positions agree with TRBD1. Germline V gene data show CDR1 as KGHSH and CDR2 as LQKENI. This CDR3 region has 15 residues. The J segment lost 4 bases and the V segment lost 2 bases, leaving 8 bases of the junction unmatched. CDR3 amino acids: CASSPRDSARYEQYF. The part of the CDR3 DNA that was read is TGTGCCAGCTCACCAAGGGACAGTGCTCGGTACGAG.

On this clone itself: The read gets to within 3 residues of the CDR3 end, and the germline J gene fills in the rest. V usage is TRBV7-8 and J usage is TRBJ1-5; maybe TRBD1 (5 bases). V shed 7 bases and J shed 2 bases, with 12 bases lying between them. Germline V gene data show CDR1 as SGHVS and CDR2 as FQNEAQ. CDR3 length equals 14 residues. The chain's CDR3 is CASNFDRRNQPQHF. The DNA read from the CDR3 is TGTGCCAGCAATTTCGACAGACGCAATCAGCCC. The entire variable domain, with the rest obtained from reference TRBV7-8 and TRBJ1-5, is as follows: GAGVSQSPRYKVAKRGQDVALRCDPISGHVSLFWYQQALGQGPEFLTYFQNEAQLDKSGLPSDRFFAERPEGSVSTLKIQRTQQEDSAVYLCASNFDRRNQPQHFGDGTRLSIL.

A remark on this clone: The read finishes 3 residues shy of the CDR3 end, and the germline J gene is used to complete it. The chain couples TRBV2 to TRBJ2-1; 9 bases are a match to TRBD1. The CDR3 runs to 15 residues. Germline loops: CDR1 SNHLY, CDR2 FYNNEI. With V trimmed by 2 bases and J by 8 bases, 7 bases remained unmatched. CDR3 DNA, as far as it was read: TGTGCCAGCAGTGAAAGTGGGACAGGGTTCCATGAG. It specifies CASSESGTGFHE. The entire CDR3 reads CASSESGTGFHEQFF.

The covered CDR3 bases are TGTGCCAGCAGCTCACCAGGGGGTTTTTTTACTGAA. Translating it yields CASSSPGGFFTE. The whole CDR3 protein is CASSSPGGFFTEAFF. This chain joins TRBV11-1 and TRBJ1-1; 7 positions match TRBD1. The read stops 3 residues short of the end of the CDR3; the missing end is completed from the germline J gene. The CDR3 contains 15 residues. Germline V gene data show CDR1 as SGHAT and CDR2 as FQDESV (reference sequence). J gave up 5 bases and V 4 bases, and 10 bases lay outside the gene matches.

A remark on this clone: The missing CDR3 end, 3 residues past where the read stops, is filled in from the germline J gene. The V call is TRBV11-2, the J call TRBJ2-1, with D possibly being TRBD1 (5 bases). The CDR3 extends over 15 amino acids. Germline V gives CDR1 SGHAT, CDR2 FQNNGV. Trimming removed 7 bases at V and 8 bases at J, with 21 bases between. CDR3: CASNRQSRQIDEQFF. CDR3 DNA, as far as it was read: TGTGCCAGCAACCGACAGTCTCGCCAAATAGATGAG.

Turning to this clone: From the germline J gene comes the end of the CDR3, since the read stops 3 residues before it. The rearrangement links TRBV5-8 to TRBJ1-5; perhaps TRBD1 as D (5 bases). The CDR3 is made up of 15 amino acids. Germline V gives CDR1 SGHTS, CDR2 YDEGEE. Trimming stripped 1 base from V and 6 bases from J, with 14 bases between. The CDR3 reads CASSLSQGSSQPQHF. The sequenced CDR3 bases are TGTGCCAGCAGCTTGAGTCAGGGCTCATCTCAGCCC. Full variable domain (outside the CDR3, taken from reference TRBV5-8 and TRBJ1-5): EAGVTQSPTHLIKTRGQQATLRCSPISGHTSVYWYQQALGLGLQFLLWYDEGEERNRGNFPPRFSGRQFPNYSSELNVNALELEDSALYLCASSLSQGSSQPQHFGDGTRLSIL.

Note on this clone: From the germline J gene comes the end of the CDR3, since the read stops 3 residues before it. This chain connects TRBV6-2 or TRBV6-3 to TRBJ1-6, with 9 bases aligning to TRBD1. The germline CDR1 and CDR2 sequences are MNHEY and SVGEGT. V trimming: 6 bases; J trimming: 11 bases; junction bases outside the gene matches: 14. The CDR3 runs 16 residues. The CDR3: CASRQWDRARLPPLHF. Incomplete CDR3 DNA: TGTGCCAGCAGACAATGGGACAGGGCCCGTTTGCCACCC.

According to its frequency, this clone is large. Read data end 3 residues before the CDR3 end; the end is taken from the germline J gene. V gene TRBV29-1 combines with J gene TRBJ2-2; 8 nucleotides align to TRBD2. The CDR3 has 16 amino acids. Trimming removed 5 bases from V and 1 base from J; junction bases left unmatched: 9. Germline assignment: CDR1 SQVTM and CDR2 ANQGSEA. The chain's CDR3 is CSVSVGRGENTGELFF. CDR3 DNA, as far as it was read: TGCAGCGTTTCTGTGGGGCGGGGGGAGAACACCGGGGAG.

With respect to this clone: The CDR3 goes on 3 residues after the read ends, and that part is filled in from the germline J gene. This chain links TRBV5-5 with TRBJ2-5; 7 bases match TRBD1. The germline CDR1 and CDR2 sequences are SGHKS and YYEKEE (reference sequence). This CDR3 spans 14 amino acids. With V trimmed by 0 bases and J by 5 bases, 4 bases remained unmatched. The part of the CDR3 DNA that was read is TGTGCCAGCAGCTTGGACAGGGGCTGGGAGACC. Translation: CASSLDRGWET. The CDR3 as a whole reads CASSLDRGWETQYF.

Worth noting for this clone: Sequencing ends 3 residues short of the CDR3 end; the germline J gene provides the rest. The rearrangement links TRBV6-1 to TRBJ1-3, with D unclear. CDR3 size: 16 residues. With 2 bases removed from V and 0 bases from J, the gap between germline ends came to 11 bases. Germline loops: CDR1 MNHNS, CDR2 SASEGT. The CDR3 loop reads CASSESGMDSGNTIYF. The CDR3 DNA, read in part, is TGTGCCAGCAGTGAATCGGGTATGGACTCTGGAAACACC.

Concerning this clone itself: The read ends 3 residues before the CDR3 terminus; that terminus is restored from the germline J gene. This chain uses TRBV20-1 with TRBJ1-5; TRBD1 matches 7 bases. The CDR3 spans 17 residues. Germline V gives CDR1 DFQATT, CDR2 SNEGSKA (reference sequence). Losses at the gene ends were 1 base for V and 4 bases for J; bases not matched to a gene: 13. The CDR3 reads CSARAVGQDFLNQPQHF. Partial CDR3 DNA: TGCAGTGCTAGAGCCGTCGGACAGGATTTTTTGAATCAGCCC.

In the case of this clone: The read is 3 residues too short to cover the CDR3 end, so that end is filled in from the germline J gene. The V gene is TRBV7-9, the J gene TRBJ2-4; D may be TRBD1 (6 bases). Looked up from germline, CDR1 is SEHNR and CDR2 is FQNEAQ (reference sequence). This CDR3 comprises 13 residues. CDR3 in amino acids: CASSLAAGEGQYF. The part of the CDR3 DNA that was read is TGTGCCAGCAGCTTAGCGGCAGGGGAAGGT.

Worth noting for this clone: The read terminates 3 residues ahead of where the CDR3 ends, so the germline J gene completes it. The chain combines TRBV20-1 with TRBJ2-5; 13 bases are shared with TRBD2. V lost 4 bases to trimming and J lost 4 bases; unmatched junction nucleotides: 3. This CDR3 has 14 amino acids. In germline, CDR1 is DFQATT, CDR2 SNEGSKA (reference sequence). The part of the CDR3 DNA that was read is TGCAGTGCTACCAGACTAGCGGGAGGAGAGACC. It yields the protein CSATRLAGGET. The full CDR3 protein reads CSATRLAGGETQYF.

Remarks on this clone: The CDR3 end falls 3 residues outside the read, so it is completed with the germline J gene. The chain uses TRBV7-9 and TRBJ2-3, with 9 bases fitting TRBD2. Per the germline V gene, CDR1 is SEHNR and CDR2 is FQNEAQ (reference sequence). Trimming at V came to 3 bases and at J to 6 bases, leaving 1 base not matched to a gene. This CDR3 is built from 13 residues. CDR3 DNA, as far as it was read: TGTGCCAGCAGCTTTGGGACTAGCGATACG. This translates into CASSFGTSDT. The whole CDR3 sequence reads CASSFGTSDTQYF.